A single sample gave rise to the 31 T cell receptor beta chains below, sequenced in a study of blood T cell repertoires in COVID-19. Here immunoSEQ multiplex PCR was the method, and the copy in TCRdb shows in-frame clones only, minus some. The sample carries roughly 160,000 clones, just under 85% recorded once. Input material: peripheral blood. The receptors here all came from a woman over 75 with COVID-19, enrolled during active disease.

The chain employs TRBV6-6 and TRBJ2-2; the match to TRBD1 covers 7 bases. The V and J ends lost 1 base and 3 bases, in that order; junction bases with no gene match: 2. The germline V gene encodes CDR1 MNHNY and CDR2 SVGAGI (reference sequence). There are 15 residues in the CDR3. The CDR3 is CASSYLGGDTGELFF. The CDR3 DNA is TGTGCCAGCAGTTACTTAGGGGGCGACACCGGGGAGCTGTTTTTT.

DNA of the CDR3: TGTGCCAGCTCACCAAGGCTAGCGGGAGGCACAGATACGCAGTATTTT. Its translation is CASSPRLAGGTDTQYF. The chain recombines TRBV18 with TRBJ2-3, with TRBD2 matching 10 bases. CDR3 length equals 16 residues. V trimming: 2 bases; J trimming: 1 base; junction bases outside the gene matches: 3. CDR1 is KGHSH and CDR2 is LQKENI in the germline V gene.

This chain links TRBV2 with TRBJ1-1; the D gene is possibly TRBD1 (6 bases). The V end lost 5 bases, the J end lost 0 bases, and 7 bases lay between the germline ends. This CDR3 has 13 amino acids. The germline CDR1 and CDR2 sequences are SNHLY and FYNNEI. CDR3 DNA: TGTGCCAGCAGTTGGACAGTGAACACTGAAGCTTTCTTT. Translating it yields CASSWTVNTEAFF.

The chain joins TRBV7-9 to TRBJ2-1, with TRBD1 matching 12 bases. Germline loops: CDR1 SEHNR, CDR2 FQNEAQ (reference sequence). The V and J ends lost 5 bases and 9 bases, in that order; junction bases with no gene match: 5. CDR3 length: 14 amino acids. As DNA, the CDR3 is TGTGCCAGCAGCCCACGGGACAGGGGGCTTGAGCAGTTCTTC. It specifies CASSPRDRGLEQFF. The variable domain in full, completed from reference TRBV7-9 and TRBJ2-1, reads DTGVSQNPRHKITKRGQNVTFRCDPISEHNRLYWYRQTLGQGPEFLTYFQNEAQLEKSRLLSDRFSAERPKGSFSTLEIQRTEQGDSAMYLCASSPRDRGLEQFFGPGTRLTVL.

The chain joins TRBV28 to TRBJ2-5; TRBD2 aligns across 10 bases. This CDR3 is 20 amino acids long. The junction had 21 bases not matched to a gene; V was cut back by 7 bases and J by 1 base. CDR1 is MDHEN, CDR2 SYDVKM, per germline. The CDR3 region is CASTLLAGDSRTRGQETQYF. CDR3 bases: TGTGCCAGCACCCTCCTAGCGGGAGACTCAAGAACTAGGGGCCAAGAGACCCAGTACTTC.

This clone was detected only once. The chain joins TRBV19 to TRBJ2-3, with 16 bases identical to TRBD2. Germline assignment: CDR1 LNHDA and CDR2 SQIVND (reference sequence). CDR3 size: 19 residues. V lost 5 bases and J lost 4; bases outside the gene matches: 12. CDR3 amino acids: CASSPGLAGGRGSPDTQYF. CDR3 nucleotides: TGTGCCAGTAGTCCGGGACTAGCGGGGGGGCGTGGATCCCCAGATACGCAGTATTTT.

The chain is built from TRBV10-3 and TRBJ1-1, with TRBD1 matching 8 bases. This CDR3 is built from 15 residues. Germline V gene sequence: CDR1 ENHRY, CDR2 SYGVKD. V shed 2 bases, J shed 4 bases, and the junction held 6 bases outside the gene matches. The CDR3 bases are TGTGCCATCAGTGAGCTAACAGGGGGTACCACTGAAGCTTTCTTT. It is translated as CAISELTGGTTEAFF.

The gene calls are TRBV9 and TRBJ2-7, with D possibly matching TRBD2 (6 bases). The ends were cut back, 3 bases at V and 6 bases at J, with 25 bases in the middle. The CDR3 length is 17 residues. Germline CDR1 and CDR2: SGDLS and YYNGEE. The CDR3, as DNA: TGTGCCAGCAGCGGAGGCGAGAGACTAGGTCCTAGGAGCGAGCAGTACTTC. It specifies CASSGGERLGPRSEQYF.

For the CDR3, the DNA is TGTGCCAGCAGTTCTACAGGGGCGGGTAGGACTGAAGCTTTCTTT. Translated: CASSSTGAGRTEAFF. V is TRBV6-5 and J is TRBJ1-1, with 7 bases lining up with TRBD1. The CDR3 is 15 amino acids. J was trimmed by 5 bases and V by 4 bases; bases with no gene match: 10. Germline assignment: CDR1 MNHEY and CDR2 SVGAGI.

The chain uses TRBV10-1 and TRBJ1-2; D is undetermined. Germline V gives CDR1 WNHNN, CDR2 SYGVQD (reference sequence). The CDR3 is made up of 13 amino acids. Trimming pared 4 bases from V and 3 bases from J, leaving 9 bases between. Here the CDR3 DNA reads TGCGCCAGCAGTGCTCTCCCGGACTATGGCTACACCTTC. Translated, it gives CASSALPDYGYTF.

The chain links TRBV7-6 to TRBJ1-3; D perhaps matches TRBD1 (5 bases). V gave up 5 bases and J gave up 0 bases, with 17 bases separating them. The length of the CDR3 is 17 residues. Germline CDR1 is SGHVS and CDR2 is FNYEAQ. The CDR3 nucleotides are TGTGCCAGCAGCCCCCTCTCAGGGCACAGCTCTGGAAACACCATATATTTT. Amino acids: CASSPLSGHSSGNTIYF.

This chain joins TRBV5-5 and TRBJ1-6; D may be TRBD1 (5 bases). V gave up 4 bases and J gave up 5 bases, with 7 bases separating them. The CDR3 loop spans 13 amino acids. CDR1 is SGHKS, CDR2 YYEKEE, per germline (reference sequence). CDR3 loop: CASSRGDNSPLHF. DNA for the CDR3: TGTGCCAGCAGCCGGGGGGATAATTCACCCCTCCACTTT.

The chain carries TRBV28 and TRBJ1-2; D uncertain. Germline assignment: CDR1 MDHEN and CDR2 SYDVKM. The CDR3 is 14 residues long. Trimming removed 2 bases from V and 4 bases from J, with 11 bases in between. This CDR3 is CASSLKRVPYGYTF. Written as DNA, the CDR3 is TGTGCCAGCAGTTTAAAGCGGGTCCCCTATGGCTACACCTTC.

This clone was observed a handful of times. V usage is TRBV19 and J usage is TRBJ2-3; 9 nucleotides align to TRBD1. The germline gives CDR1 LNHDA, CDR2 SQIVND (reference sequence). The J segment lost 3 bases and the V segment lost 9 bases, leaving 7 bases of the junction unmatched. This CDR3 has 14 residues. The CDR3 spells CASTIGQGTDTQYF. In nucleotides, the CDR3 is TGTGCCAGCACGATAGGACAGGGGACAGATACGCAGTATTTT.

The J gene is TRBJ1-2, the V gene TRBV18; D not certain. The CDR3 consists of 16 residues. Per the germline V gene, CDR1 is KGHSH and CDR2 is LQKENI. Trimming took 2 bases from V and 3 from J, leaving 16 bases between them. The CDR3 region is CASSPGLRGGDYGYTF. As DNA, the CDR3 is TGTGCCAGCTCACCAGGCCTACGGGGTGGAGACTATGGCTACACCTTC.

The rearrangement uses TRBV27 and TRBJ1-4; tentatively, D is TRBD1 (6 bases). Trimming stripped 1 base from V and 15 bases from J, with 12 bases between. The CDR3 sequence is 12 residues long. CDR1 is MNHEY and CDR2 is SMNVEV in the germline V gene (reference sequence). CDR3 in amino acids: CASSLLGQKMFF. CDR3 nucleotide sequence: TGTGCCAGCAGTTTATTAGGACAGAAGATGTTTTTT.

The chain joins TRBV6-6 to TRBJ2-5; D might be TRBD2 (7 bases). The CDR3 covers 15 residues. V dropped 4 bases and J dropped 1 base, with 13 bases sitting between them. Germline lookup yields CDR1 MNHNY and CDR2 SVGAGI (reference sequence). The CDR3 DNA sequence: TGTGCCAGCAGTTGGCGGGGGCTCACCCAAGAGACCCAGTACTTC. Amino acids: CASSWRGLTQETQYF.

The V call is TRBV18, the J call TRBJ1-6, with D perhaps TRBD1 (5 bases). Trimming removed 5 bases from V and 8 bases from J, with 16 bases in between. The germline gives CDR1 KGHSH, CDR2 LQKENI. The CDR3 is 15 amino acids. Written as DNA, the CDR3 is TGTGCCAGCTCAGGCGGGGACTCACGGTATTCACCCCTCCACTTT. Amino acid sequence: CASSGGDSRYSPLHF.

This chain joins TRBV7-9 and TRBJ1-1, with D perhaps matching TRBD1 (5 bases). V lost 0 bases, J lost 8 bases, and 16 bases lay in between. The CDR3 extends over 15 amino acids. Germline CDR1 reads SEHNR; CDR2 reads FQNEAQ (reference sequence). DNA for the CDR3: TGTGCCAGCAGCTTAGCGAGTTTAACAGGCCCAGAAGCTTTCTTT. Translated: CASSLASLTGPEAFF.

This clone was detected only a few times. V gene TRBV29-1 combines with J gene TRBJ2-2; possible D gene TRBD1, 6 bases. The V gene's germline CDR1 is SQVTM and CDR2 ANQGSEA. This CDR3 has 14 residues. V was shortened by 7 bases and J by 5 bases, with 17 bases between the two germline ends. The CDR3 DNA is TGCAGCGCCCGACCTACAGGGAAAACCGGGGAGCTGTTTTTT. It specifies CSARPTGKTGELFF.

The chain joins TRBV25-1 to TRBJ2-5; 7 nucleotides line up with TRBD2. V dropped 6 bases and J dropped 2; count of bases not matched to a gene: 9. The length of the CDR3 is 15 residues. Germline CDR1 MGHDK, CDR2 SYGVNS. The CDR3 reads CASRRGDGPQETQYF. The CDR3 bases are TGTGCCAGCAGACGGGGGGACGGACCTCAAGAGACCCAGTACTTC.

This clone has only a few counts. The rearrangement links TRBV28 to TRBJ1-5; D is possibly TRBD1 (5 bases). This CDR3 is built from 12 residues. Trimming stripped 10 bases from V and 1 base from J, with 8 bases between. Germline assignment: CDR1 MDHEN and CDR2 SYDVKM. The CDR3 reads CATRQSNQPQHF. The CDR3 DNA sequence: TGTGCCACGCGACAGAGCAATCAGCCCCAGCATTTT.

The chain is built from TRBV28 and TRBJ1-2, with D possibly being TRBD1 (5 bases). Trimming removed 2 bases from V and 8 bases from J, with 12 bases in between. The germline gives CDR1 MDHEN, CDR2 SYDVKM. The CDR3 is 13 residues long. The CDR3 spells CASSLVGEGGYTF. The CDR3 DNA follows: TGTGCCAGCAGTTTAGTAGGGGAGGGAGGCTACACCTTC.

J is TRBJ2-1 and V is TRBV28; D possibly corresponds to TRBD1 (6 bases). The CDR3 runs to 13 residues. CDR1 and CDR2 from the germline V gene are MDHEN and SYDVKM. Trimming removed 8 bases from V and 8 bases from J, with 16 bases in between. CDR3 in DNA: TGTGCCAGCCAGGGGAGAACCTGGGATGAGCAGTTCTTC. It specifies CASQGRTWDEQFF.

The chain has TRBV18 and TRBJ1-6; D may be TRBD1 (6 bases). The CDR3 sequence is 15 residues long. Per germline, CDR1 KGHSH and CDR2 LQKENI. The V gene lost 3 bases and the J gene lost 10 bases, with 16 bases spanning the gap. This CDR3 is CASSPQAGAGSPLHF. The CDR3 DNA is TGTGCCAGCTCACCTCAGGCAGGGGCTGGGTCACCCCTCCACTTT.

The V call is TRBV28, the J call TRBJ2-1, with 10 nucleotides matching TRBD2. CDR1 and CDR2 (germline): MDHEN, SYDVKM. V lost 8 bases and J lost 6; bases outside the gene matches: 10. This CDR3 is 15 amino acids long. The CDR3 sequence: CASVVGSSGSNEQFF. The CDR3 nucleotides are TGTGCCAGCGTCGTAGGGTCTAGCGGGAGCAATGAGCAGTTCTTC.

The chain has TRBV18 and TRBJ2-5; 7 nucleotides align to TRBD1. From germline, CDR1 is KGHSH and CDR2 LQKENI. V gave up 3 bases and J gave up 4 bases; unmatched junction bases: 5. CDR3 length: 14 amino acids. The CDR3 region is CASSPNRDRETQYF. CDR3 DNA: TGTGCCAGCTCACCCAATAGGGACAGAGAGACCCAGTACTTC.

The chain is built from TRBV9 and TRBJ2-5; tentative D call: TRBD2 (7 bases). The CDR3 is made up of 14 amino acids. Deletions cut 4 bases from V and 5 bases from J, with 15 bases between. Germline V CDR1 and CDR2: SGDLS, YYNGEE. The CDR3 spells CASSQRGAEETQYF. The CDR3 DNA follows: TGTGCCAGCAGCCAACGGGGGGCGGAGGAGACCCAGTACTTC.

This sequence joins TRBV19 and TRBJ1-4; a weak D match, TRBD1 (6 bases). The V gene lost 7 bases and the J gene lost 8 bases, with 17 bases spanning the gap. In germline, CDR1 is LNHDA, CDR2 SQIVND (reference sequence). This CDR3 has 14 amino acids. The CDR3 DNA sequence: TGTGCCAGTACCTCGACAGGTTACTACGAAAAACTGTTTTTT. Amino acids: CASTSTGYYEKLFF. The full variable domain, completed using reference TRBV19 and TRBJ1-4, is DGGITQSPKYLFRKEGQNVTLSCEQNLNHDAMYWYRQDPGQGLRLIYYSQIVNDFQKGDIAEGYSVSREKKESFPLTVTSAQKNPTAFYLCASTSTGYYEKLFFGSGTQLSVL.

This chain links TRBV5-5 with TRBJ2-2, with TRBD2 identical over 10 bases. Per the germline V gene, CDR1 is SGHKS and CDR2 is YYEKEE (reference sequence). The CDR3 is 15 residues long. Trimming cost V 2 bases and J 5 bases; bases outside gene matches: 3. For the CDR3, the DNA is TGTGCCAGCAGCTTTCTAGCGGGGGATACCGGGGAGCTGTTTTTT. It specifies CASSFLAGDTGELFF.

V and J are TRBV27 and TRBJ2-7; 10 nucleotides align to TRBD2. Germline V CDR1 and CDR2: MNHEY, SMNVEV (reference sequence). The CDR3 spans 15 residues. With V trimmed by 4 bases and J by 7 bases, 10 bases remained unmatched. CDR3 nucleotide sequence: TGTGCCAGCAGTTCACGAGCGGGAGGGCCGAGGGAGCAGTACTTC. Its translation: CASSSRAGGPREQYF.